This TCR beta chain was recovered during a study of response to subunit inactivated influenza vaccine. The study, taken as a whole, reports: Authors suggested that a seasonal influenza vaccination recruits few new T cells each time.

CDR1 and CDR2 (germline): SGHTA, FQGNSA. The CDR3 covers 14 residues. The trim removed 6 bases at V and 5 bases at J, leaving 10 bases unmatched. In TCRdb, the RT-PCR reads were re-called with MiXCR into one record per CDR3 protein. This sample carries around 790,000 distinct CDR3 sequences, approximately 22% of them seen once, and the ten largest clones take roughly 10%. A remark on this clonotype: Its antigen is unknown.

V usage is TRBV7-2 and J usage is TRBJ2-7, with 7 bases matching TRBD2. The receptor was isolated from a man aged 50-59 years who received an inactivated influenza vaccine. The sample was PBMCs from blood, taken roughly 5 days after vaccination. Written as DNA, the CDR3 is TGTGCCAGCAGTCGGTGGCGCGGGAGTGACGAGCAGTACTTC. Translating it yields CASSRWRGSDEQYF. Supplemented by reference TRBV7-2 and TRBJ2-7, the full variable domain reads GAGVSQSPSNKVTEKGKDVELRCDPISGHTALYWYRQSLGQGLEFLIYFQGNSAPDKSGLPSDRFSAERTGGSVSTLTIQRTQQEDSAVYLCASSRWRGSDEQYFGPGTRLTVT.